One sample yielded the 18 T cell receptor beta chains listed below, sequenced in a study of blood T cell repertoires in COVID-19. Data came from immunoSEQ multiplex PCR; TCRdb stores just in-frame clones and leaves some out. Of 200,000 to 250,000 clones listed, about 90% are singletons. Specimen: PBMCs or T cells enriched from blood (not recorded which). These receptors were taken from a man younger than 45 who had recovered from COVID-19.

The count of this clone is one. V is TRBV12-2 and J is TRBJ1-5; the D call TRBD1 from the table was never checked on the DNA. TRBV12-2 is classified as a pseudogene. The CDR3 is made up of 19 amino acids. The CDR3 DNA reads TGTGCAAGTCGCTTAGCGATCCGCCGGGACAGGGAATGGGGTCAGCCCCAGCATTTT. Protein sequence: CASRLAIRRDREWGQPQHF.

The V and J genes are TRBV7-9 and TRBJ2-3; D is uncertain. The CDR3 extends over 15 amino acids. Germline V gene data show CDR1 as SEHNR and CDR2 as FQNEAQ (reference sequence). The V gene lost 2 bases and the J gene lost 2 bases, with 11 bases spanning the gap. This chain's CDR3 is CASSLSGQNTDTQYF. Written as DNA, the CDR3 is TGTGCCAGCAGCTTATCTGGGCAAAACACAGATACGCAGTATTTT.

V usage is TRBV28 and J usage is TRBJ2-1, with D perhaps TRBD2 (5 bases). V was trimmed by 7 bases and J by 4 bases, leaving 26 bases between them. The CDR3 contains 18 residues. The V gene's germline CDR1 is MDHEN and CDR2 SYDVKM. CDR3 nucleotides: TGTGCCAGCACTCCGTTAGGGAGCGCCGGACGGATATACAATGAGCAGTTCTTC. Residues: CASTPLGSAGRIYNEQFF.

J is TRBJ1-2 and V is TRBV5-4; no clear D. The CDR3 spans 13 residues. The V and J ends lost 3 bases and 8 bases respectively, with 14 bases between them. Germline lookup yields CDR1 SGHNT and CDR2 YYREEE (reference sequence). CDR3 sequence reads: CASSSDSSWGYTF. Here the CDR3 DNA reads TGTGCCAGCAGCTCCGACTCCTCTTGGGGCTACACCTTC. Using reference TRBV5-4 and TRBJ1-2 for the parts outside the CDR3, the full variable domain is ETGVTQSPTHLIKTRGQQVTLRCSSQSGHNTVSWYQQALGQGPQFIFQYYREEENGRGNFPPRFSGLQFPNYSSELNVNALELDDSALYLCASSSDSSWGYTFGSGTRLTVV.

The chain employs TRBV7-9 and TRBJ2-2; D is unresolved. The CDR3 extends over 15 amino acids. Germline V gene sequence: CDR1 SEHNR, CDR2 FQNEAQ (reference sequence). The ends were cut back, 0 bases at V and 0 bases at J, with 5 bases in the middle. The CDR3 loop reads CASSLATSNTGELFF. Written as DNA, the CDR3 is TGTGCCAGCAGCTTAGCCACATCGAACACCGGGGAGCTGTTTTTT.

This clone was detected only a few times. The chain combines TRBV5-6 with TRBJ1-2; no reliable D call. Germline V gene lookup returns CDR1 SGHDT and CDR2 YYEEEE. The CDR3 is 12 amino acids. Trimming removed 1 base at V and 5 bases at J, with 6 bases between. The CDR3 DNA reads TGTGCCAGCAGCTTGACTTCATATGGCTACACCTTC. Translating it yields CASSLTSYGYTF.

The rearrangement links TRBV14 to TRBJ2-2; D is perhaps TRBD2 (6 bases). The germline V gene encodes CDR1 SGHDN and CDR2 FVKESK. The CDR3 contains 16 residues. V was cut by 4 bases and J by 2 bases, with 14 bases left in between. CDR3 nucleotides: TGTGCCAGCAGCCCGTTTGCCGGGGGTAACACCGGGGAGCTGTTTTTT. It yields the protein CASSPFAGGNTGELFF.

The chain carries TRBV11-2 and TRBJ1-3; 8 bases fit TRBD1. J lost 4 bases, V lost 5 bases, and 10 bases had no gene match. Germline lookup yields CDR1 SGHAT and CDR2 FQNNGV. The CDR3 covers 16 residues. This CDR3 reads CASSASPGGPGNTIYF. The CDR3 DNA follows: TGTGCCAGCAGCGCCTCCCCAGGGGGCCCGGGAAACACCATATATTTT.

The chain joins TRBV4-1 to TRBJ1-1; TRBD1 matches 7 bases. J lost 2 bases, V lost 2 bases, and 8 bases had no gene match. This CDR3 has 16 amino acids. Germline CDR1 MGHRA, CDR2 YSYEKL. The CDR3 loop reads CASSQTTDRINTEAFF. The CDR3 DNA follows: TGCGCCAGCAGCCAAACCACGGACAGGATCAACACTGAAGCTTTCTTT.

The V call is TRBV14, the J call TRBJ1-2, with 7 bases aligning to TRBD1. The CDR3 spans 14 residues. Germline lookup yields CDR1 SGHDN and CDR2 FVKESK. The V segment lost 3 bases and the J segment 4 bases; nucleotides outside the gene matches: 5. The CDR3 spells CASSHPGQPYGYTF. Here the CDR3 DNA reads TGTGCCAGCAGCCACCCGGGACAGCCCTATGGCTACACCTTC.

V usage is TRBV5-1 and J usage is TRBJ2-7; 9 positions match TRBD1. The V gene's germline CDR1 is SGHRS and CDR2 YFSETQ. The V and J ends lost 4 bases and 4 bases, in that order; junction bases with no gene match: 6. The CDR3 extends over 14 amino acids. The CDR3 reads CASSGQGPPYEQYF. The CDR3 bases are TGCGCCAGCAGCGGACAGGGGCCCCCTTACGAGCAGTACTTC.

V usage is TRBV28 and J usage is TRBJ2-2; 10 positions agree with TRBD2. The ends lost 7 bases at V and 4 bases at J; junction bases unmatched: 9. The CDR3 spans 16 residues. Germline CDR1 MDHEN, CDR2 SYDVKM. This CDR3 reads CASITSGAPGTGELFF. CDR3 coding DNA: TGTGCCAGCATAACTAGCGGGGCCCCGGGCACCGGGGAGCTGTTTTTT.

The J gene is TRBJ2-7, the V gene TRBV11-2; D is perhaps TRBD1 (5 bases). V was trimmed by 3 bases and J by 3 bases, leaving 18 bases between them. Per germline, CDR1 SGHAT and CDR2 FQNNGV. The CDR3 spans 16 residues. Written as DNA, the CDR3 is TGTGCCAGCAGCTTGAGTGGAAGGGGCCCGAACTACGAGCAGTACTTC. Residues: CASSLSGRGPNYEQYF.

This clone was recorded once. The chain combines TRBV29-1 with TRBJ2-7; 9 bases agree with TRBD1. Unmatched junction bases numbered 9, after V lost 6 bases and J lost 3 bases. Germline lookup yields CDR1 SQVTM and CDR2 ANQGSEA. CDR3 size: 14 residues. CDR3 nucleotides: TGCAGCGTCGTCCTCTGGGACAGGGACTACGAGCAGTACTTC. Encoded protein: CSVVLWDRDYEQYF.

The gene calls are TRBV14 and TRBJ2-1; D unresolved. CDR1 and CDR2 (germline): SGHDN, FVKESK. The V end lost 6 bases, the J end lost 0 bases, and 12 bases lay between the germline ends. The CDR3 consists of 15 residues. The CDR3 DNA sequence: TGTGCCAGCAGTGTTTCCCTGAGCTCCTACAATGAGCAGTTCTTC. Translation gives CASSVSLSSYNEQFF. The full variable domain, its missing parts supplied by reference TRBV14 and TRBJ2-1, is EAGVTQFPSHSVIEKGQTVTLRCDPISGHDNLYWYRRVMGKEIKFLLHFVKESKQDESGMPNNRFLAERTGGTYSTLKVQPAELEDSGVYFCASSVSLSSYNEQFFGPGTRLTVL.

This clone came up once. The chain has TRBV6-1 and TRBJ1-5; 10 nucleotides align to TRBD1. With 1 base clipped from V and 2 bases from J, the junction kept 5 bases outside the gene matches. The CDR3 runs to 17 residues. Germline-derived CDR1 and CDR2 are MNHNS and SASEGT. The CDR3 spells CASSEGQGAGGNQPQHF. CDR3 sequence (DNA): TGTGCCAGCAGTGAAGGACAGGGGGCGGGGGGCAATCAGCCCCAGCATTTT.

V usage is TRBV6-1 and J usage is TRBJ1-3, with D unclear. V dropped 1 base and J dropped 5 bases, with 3 bases sitting between them. Per the germline V gene, CDR1 is MNHNS and CDR2 is SASEGT. The length of the CDR3 is 12 residues. The CDR3 here is CASSEVRNTIYF. The CDR3 bases are TGTGCCAGCAGTGAAGTTAGAAACACCATATATTTT.

This chain connects TRBV2 to TRBJ1-2; D not certain. Trimming took off 2 bases at V and 7 bases at J, with 11 bases between the two ends. Germline CDR1 SNHLY, CDR2 FYNNEI. The CDR3 spans 13 residues. The CDR3 bases are TGTGCCAGCAGTGAATACCAACCGGGTGGCTACACCTTC. This gives the protein CASSEYQPGGYTF.